This entry describes one T cell receptor (beta chain). Its antigen remains unidentified. The assay was immunoSEQ multiplex PCR, and TCRdb's table has in-frame clones only and misses some. The table shows tens of thousands of clones, with just over 95% occurring only once. Germline values: CDR1 LNHDA, CDR2 SQIVND (reference sequence). The CDR3 has 15 amino acids. The V end was cut by 9 bases, the J end by 2 bases, with 17 bases between. These data are taken from a study of human thymus T cells. The study's findings and limits: It looked as if thymic and blood repertoires used V and J genes in a biased way. Unrelated individuals reportedly shared highly overlapping thymic TCR repertoires.

Thymus pieces cut out during corrective heart surgery were the tissue that was used. The chain combines TRBV19 with TRBJ1-5, with a weak D call TRBD1 (6 bases). The sequence was collected from a boy under two years old with a congenital heart defect but otherwise immunologically healthy. Sequencing was performed on thymus tissue. The CDR3 sequence: CASRDRWIGNQPQHF. The CDR3 coding sequence is TGTGCCAGCCGTGACAGGTGGATAGGCAATCAGCCCCAGCATTTT.